These 3 T cell receptor beta chains came from one sample sequenced in a study of cytomegalovirus exposure and HLA in healthy donors. The primer mix had 60 Vbeta and 13 Jbeta primers. Using immunoSEQ multiplex PCR, the repertoire was profiled, and TCRdb retains in-frame clones only, with some absent. This sample has 50,000 to 70,000 clones; under 80% occur once, and the top ten carry under 8%. Sequenced material: PBMCs. Receptors were obtained from a man aged 25 to 40 in good health and CMV-seropositive.

There are a few counts of this clone. The chain combines TRBV5-6 with TRBJ1-4, with D perhaps matching TRBD1 (5 bases). CDR1 and CDR2 (germline): SGHDT, YYEEEE. The CDR3 spans 16 residues. Between the trimmed V and J ends, which lost 2 bases and 5 bases, there was a span of 16 bases. The CDR3 region has the DNA TGTGCCAGCAGCTTCTGGGGCAGCCCTAAGAATGAAAAACTGTTTTTT. Protein: CASSFWGSPKNEKLFF.

V and J are TRBV7-2 and TRBJ2-1; 16 bases agree with TRBD2. The junction had 5 bases not matched to a gene; V was cut back by 5 bases and J by 7 bases. Germline V gives CDR1 SGHTA, CDR2 FQGNSA. The CDR3 is made up of 16 amino acids. CDR3 sequence reads: CASSPGLAGGLNEQFF. The CDR3 DNA is TGTGCCAGCAGCCCGGGACTAGCGGGGGGGTTGAATGAGCAGTTCTTC.

V and J are TRBV4-3 and TRBJ2-5; 9 nucleotides agree with TRBD2. The end of the DNA aligns better with TRBJ2-7, so the J call may be wrong. Germline loops: CDR1 LGHNA, CDR2 YSLEER. The CDR3 has 14 residues. Here the CDR3 DNA reads TGCGCCAGCAGCCAAGCTAGCGGGGTTTACGAGCAGTACTTC. The encoded protein is CASSQASGVYEQYF.